Included here is one T cell receptor beta chain sequence, with context. This entry belongs to a study of T cells in Graves' hyperthyroidism and ophthalmopathy. Subjects with ophthalmopathy showed a Clinical Activity Score no lower than 3, a NOSPECS grade no lower than 4, and a duration shorter than 3 months. Uncontrolled infection, other autoimmune disease, pregnancy or lactation barred patients from enrollment. CDR1 is SGHTA, CDR2 FQGTGA, per germline. There are 15 residues in the CDR3. V lost 2 bases to trimming and J lost 2 bases, with 12 bases between them. RNA transcripts yielded amplified TCR beta CDR3 regions. Researchers ran a first-round RT-PCR on the TCR CDR3 using the HTBI primer set. TCRdb analysed the multiplex PCR reads with MiXCR anew, one entry per CDR3 protein. The repertoire holds more than 350,000 distinct CDR3 sequences, with roughly 15% as singletons.

Sequencing was performed on blood. This chain joins TRBV7-3 and TRBJ2-5; D remains unclear. This sequence was found in a woman aged 55-70 years with Graves' ophthalmopathy. The CDR3 DNA reads TGTGCCAGCAGCTTAGTTCTCCACCATCAAGAGACCCAGTACTTC. Translated, it gives CASSLVLHHQETQYF.